This T cell receptor beta chain was obtained from a study of blood T cell repertoires in COVID-19. Study-level background: There were acute and convalescent COVID-19 samples, and they came from the United States, Italy and Spain. Sample material is recorded as cDNA or gDNA derived from T cells, B-cell-depleted T cells, or PBMCs.

Per the original methods: Estimates of nucleated cell counts were drawn from the amplification of reference gene primers. The repertoire was sequenced with immunoSEQ multiplex PCR; TCRdb's copy has only in-frame clones and lacks some. V and J calls and clone size are those listed in that table; D and trimming were worked out from the DNA. The data hold about 240,000 clones, with roughly 85% observed a single time. Seattle's enrolled individuals joined amid active infection and were then monitored longitudinally. The V segment lost 0 bases and the J segment 4 bases; nucleotides outside the gene matches: 2. In germline, CDR1 is MNHNY, CDR2 SVGAGI (reference sequence). This CDR3 is 16 amino acids long.

This sequence originates from a man aged 50 to 60 with COVID-19, enrolled during active disease. The chain joins TRBV6-6 to TRBJ2-2, with TRBD2 identical over 10 bases. Sample: peripheral blood. DNA for the CDR3: TGTGCCAGCAGTTACTCTAGCGGGGGGCCCACCGGGGAGCTGTTTTTT. This encodes CASSYSSGGPTGELFF.